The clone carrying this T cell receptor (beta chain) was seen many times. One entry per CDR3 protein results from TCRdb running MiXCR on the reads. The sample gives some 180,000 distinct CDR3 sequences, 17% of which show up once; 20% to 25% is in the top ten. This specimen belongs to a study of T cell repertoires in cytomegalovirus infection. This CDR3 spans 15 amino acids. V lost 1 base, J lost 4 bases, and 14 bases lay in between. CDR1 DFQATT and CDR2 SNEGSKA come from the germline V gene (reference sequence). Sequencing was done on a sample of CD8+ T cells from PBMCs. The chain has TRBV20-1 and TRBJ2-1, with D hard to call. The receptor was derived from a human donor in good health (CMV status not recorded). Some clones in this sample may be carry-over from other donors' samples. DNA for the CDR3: TGCAGTGCTAGAGGAGCCAGGAATACTTACAATGAGCAGTTCTTC. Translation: CSARGARNTYNEQFF.